The 26 T cell receptor beta chains listed next were all sequenced from one sample in a study of T cell changes during pregnancy in multiple sclerosis. Clones were read by immunoSEQ multiplex PCR, and TCRdb kept only the in-frame ones, dropping some. The data show under 100,000 clones, about 95% seen once. Here the sequenced sample was peripheral blood, taken in the third trimester of pregnancy. The receptors were gathered from a female donor with multiple sclerosis, enrolled in a pregnancy study.

The V gene is TRBV29-1, the J gene TRBJ2-5; a weak D match, TRBD2 (6 bases). This CDR3 spans 11 amino acids. The germline V gene has CDR1 SQVTM and CDR2 ANQGSEA. The V gene lost 7 bases and the J gene lost 0 bases, with 6 bases spanning the gap. CDR3 sequence: CSGDYQETQYF. The DNA for the CDR3 is TGCAGCGGGGACTACCAAGAGACCCAGTACTTC.

The V call is TRBV5-1, the J call TRBJ2-1, with D perhaps matching TRBD2 (6 bases). The V end was cut by 0 bases, the J end by 5 bases, with 12 bases between. This CDR3 is built from 15 residues. Germline V gives CDR1 SGHRS, CDR2 YFSETQ. This CDR3 reads CASSLGDSTNNEQFF. CDR3 coding DNA: TGCGCCAGCAGCTTGGGGGACTCTACTAACAATGAGCAGTTCTTC.

V is TRBV6-1 and J is TRBJ2-6, with D perhaps matching TRBD2 (5 bases). This CDR3 has 15 amino acids. Germline CDR1 and CDR2: MNHNS and SASEGT. Trimming removed 6 bases at V and 0 bases at J, with 9 bases between. CDR3 sequence (DNA): TGTGCCAGCAGGGAGGACGGCTCTGGGGCCAACGTCCTGACTTTC. It is translated as CASREDGSGANVLTF.

This sequence joins TRBV7-8 and TRBJ1-1; D is uncertain. The germline V and J ends were trimmed by 1 base and 4 bases, with 4 bases remaining between them. This CDR3 comprises 12 residues. CDR1 and CDR2 from the germline V gene are SGHVS and FQNEAQ. Written as DNA, the CDR3 is TGTGCCAGCAGCTTAGTGAGCACTGAAGCTTTCTTT. Translating gives CASSLVSTEAFF.

A remark on this clone: Different DNA sequences within this sample yield the same CDR3. The chain carries TRBV5-8 and TRBJ1-5; tentative D call: TRBD1 (5 bases). Trimming stripped 0 bases from V and 0 bases from J, with 7 bases between. The germline gives CDR1 SGHTS, CDR2 YDEGEE. The CDR3 contains 15 residues. The CDR3 spells CASSLGQGSNQPQHF. The CDR3 DNA reads TGTGCCAGCAGCTTGGGGCAGGGTAGCAATCAGCCCCAGCATTTT.

This sequence joins TRBV6-6 and TRBJ1-6; D gene unclear. V lost 7 bases and J 4 bases, leaving 11 bases between the germline ends. The CDR3 has 14 residues. Germline V gene data show CDR1 as MNHNY and CDR2 as SVGAGI (reference sequence). CDR3 in amino acids: CASTLDGYNSPLHF. In DNA, the CDR3 is TGTGCCAGCACCCTAGACGGTTATAATTCACCCCTCCACTTT.

CDR3 loop: CASSNRGTSGGASYNEQFF. CDR3 DNA sequence: TGTGCCAGCAGCAACCGAGGGACTAGCGGGGGGGCGTCCTACAATGAGCAGTTCTTC. The rearrangement links TRBV7-2 to TRBJ2-1, with 16 bases lining up with TRBD2. Germline V gene lookup returns CDR1 SGHTA and CDR2 FQGNSA. The CDR3 totals 19 residues. The ends lost 5 bases at V and 1 base at J; junction bases unmatched: 8.

The rearrangement joins TRBV27 to TRBJ2-7; possibly TRBD1 for D (5 bases). The CDR3 has 16 residues. Germline lookup yields CDR1 MNHEY and CDR2 SMNVEV (reference sequence). Trimming cost V 3 bases and J 2 bases, with 17 bases left between them. CDR3 bases: TGTGCCAGCAGTTTGGGTTCCTGGGGCCAAACCTACGAGCAGTACTTC. This gives the protein CASSLGSWGQTYEQYF.

The genes are TRBV5-1 and TRBJ2-1; 8 bases align to TRBD2. This CDR3 has 15 amino acids. Germline CDR1 reads SGHRS; CDR2 reads YFSETQ. Unmatched junction bases numbered 6, after V lost 5 bases and J lost 2 bases. The CDR3 is CASRGSGVTYNEQFF. The CDR3 coding sequence is TGCGCCAGCAGGGGTAGCGGGGTTACCTACAATGAGCAGTTCTTC. Full variable domain (remainder filled in from reference TRBV5-1 and TRBJ2-1): KAGVTQTPRYLIKTRGQQVTLSCSPISGHRSVSWYQQTPGQGLQFLFEYFSETQRNKGNFPGRFSGRQFSNSRSEMNVSTLELGDSALYLCASRGSGVTYNEQFFGPGTRLTVL.

This rearrangement joins TRBV19 to TRBJ2-7; weak D call: TRBD2 (6 bases). Trimming cost V 6 bases and J 5 bases, with 14 bases left between them. The germline gives CDR1 LNHDA, CDR2 SQIVND (reference sequence). The CDR3 runs 13 residues. The CDR3 DNA sequence: TGTGCCAGTAGCGGGGGTTCCTGGGACGAGCAGTACTTC. Translating gives CASSGGSWDEQYF.

The CDR3 DNA follows: TGTGCCAGCAGGGTCGGGGATTTCTATGGCTACACCTTC. It codes for CASRVGDFYGYTF. The chain combines TRBV11-3 with TRBJ1-2; D remains unclear. This CDR3 has 13 residues. Germline-derived CDR1 and CDR2 are SGHNT and YENEEA. With 6 bases removed from V and 4 bases from J, the gap between germline ends came to 12 bases. The full variable domain, rest sourced from reference TRBV11-3 and TRBJ1-2, is EAGVVQSPRYKIIEKKQPVAFWCNPISGHNTLYWYLQNLGQGPELLIRYENEEAVDDSQLPKDRFSAERLKGVDSTLKIQPAELGDSAVYLCASRVGDFYGYTFGSGTRLTVV.

The rearrangement joins TRBV2 to TRBJ2-7; D gene ambiguous. The germline gives CDR1 SNHLY, CDR2 FYNNEI. CDR3 length equals 13 residues. Trimming left V 5 bases short and J 2 bases short, with 10 bases between. CDR3 DNA sequence: TGTGCCAGCAGTCGCGAGATGACCTACGAGCAGTACTTC. It encodes CASSREMTYEQYF.

The CDR3: CASGSGGRYYNEQFF. The CDR3 nucleotides are TGTGCCAGCGGTAGCGGGGGGAGATACTACAATGAGCAGTTCTTC. The V and J genes are TRBV6-5 and TRBJ2-1, with 10 bases fitting TRBD2. J lost 3 bases, V lost 8 bases, and 7 bases had no gene match. Germline values: CDR1 MNHEY, CDR2 SVGAGI. This CDR3 is built from 15 residues.

The V and J genes are TRBV5-4 and TRBJ2-1; 8 bases map to TRBD2. Germline V gives CDR1 SGHNT, CDR2 YYREEE (reference sequence). The trim removed 3 bases at V and 10 bases at J, leaving 9 bases unmatched. The CDR3 sequence is 14 residues long. The CDR3 region has the DNA TGTGCCAGCAGCTCCCGACTAGCGCAGGACGAGCAGTTCTTC. It specifies CASSSRLAQDEQFF.

This clone was detected once. The chain couples TRBV18 to TRBJ2-7, with 7 positions matching TRBD1. This CDR3 contains 13 residues. The germline V gene encodes CDR1 KGHSH and CDR2 LQKENI. Germline trimming cut 6 bases from V and 3 bases from J; bases unmatched to any gene: 5. The CDR3 sequence: CASSSTGLYEQYF. Here the CDR3 DNA reads TGTGCCAGCTCGTCGACAGGGCTCTACGAGCAGTACTTC.

The V gene is TRBV27, the J gene TRBJ1-1; TRBD1 matches 7 bases. V gave up 0 bases and J gave up 10 bases; unmatched junction bases: 8. CDR1 is MNHEY and CDR2 is SMNVEV in the germline V gene (reference sequence). CDR3 length: 14 amino acids. In DNA, the CDR3 is TGTGCCAGCAGTTTATCGAAAGGGGGCTGGGGAGCTTTCTTT. Translation: CASSLSKGGWGAFF.

The V call is TRBV6-1, the J call TRBJ2-3; 12 nucleotides line up with TRBD2. The V gene end was trimmed by 0 bases and the J gene end by 4 bases; junction bases not matched to a gene: 5. CDR1 is MNHNS, CDR2 SASEGT, per germline. The CDR3 is 17 residues long. CDR3 region: CASSEAPLAGGPDTQYF. The CDR3 DNA follows: TGTGCCAGCAGTGAAGCTCCGCTAGCGGGGGGGCCAGATACGCAGTATTTT.

V is TRBV25-1 and J is TRBJ1-1, with 9 positions matching TRBD1. CDR3 length equals 14 residues. Germline values: CDR1 MGHDK, CDR2 SYGVNS. The V and J ends lost 3 bases and 7 bases, in that order; junction bases with no gene match: 6. CDR3 sequence (DNA): TGTGCCAGCAGTGATCGACAGGGGGTTCTTGAAGCTTTCTTT. Protein product: CASSDRQGVLEAFF. Together with reference TRBV25-1 and TRBJ1-1, the CDR3 gives the full variable domain: EADIYQTPRYLVIGTGKKITLECSQTMGHDKMYWYQQDPGMELHLIHYSYGVNSTEKGDLSSESTVSRIRTEHFPLTLESARPSHTSQYLCASSDRQGVLEAFFGQGTRLTVV.

J is TRBJ1-2 and V is TRBV10-1; D remains unclear. V was shortened by 6 bases and J by 3 bases, with 11 bases between the two germline ends. CDR1 and CDR2 (germline): WNHNN, SYGVQD (reference sequence). CDR3 size: 13 residues. CDR3 in DNA: TGCGCCAGCAGCCCTGGCCGGGACTATGGCTACACCTTC. This codes for CASSPGRDYGYTF.

A single count supports this clone. This sequence joins TRBV29-1 and TRBJ2-7; weak D call: TRBD2 (5 bases). The CDR3 contains 13 residues. V shed 2 bases and J shed 5 bases, with 13 bases lying between them. CDR1 is SQVTM, CDR2 ANQGSEA, per germline. CDR3 nucleotides: TGCAGCGTTGAAATAGCGCGGGTGAACGAGCAGTACTTC. This encodes CSVEIARVNEQYF.

J is TRBJ1-2 and V is TRBV7-9; no firm D call. V dropped 5 bases and J dropped 0 bases, with 16 bases sitting between them. The germline V gene has CDR1 SEHNR and CDR2 FQNEAQ (reference sequence). This CDR3 is 16 amino acids long. The CDR3 DNA is TGTGCCAGCAGCGCACCGGGGAGCGGGCCTAACTATGGCTACACCTTC. It is translated as CASSAPGSGPNYGYTF.

This clone was picked up a small number of times. The J gene is TRBJ1-2, the V gene TRBV6-5, with a possible D match to TRBD1 (6 bases). The CDR3 loop spans 14 amino acids. Germline CDR1 and CDR2: MNHEY and SVGAGI. V shed 7 bases and J shed 7 bases, with 19 bases lying between them. The CDR3 protein is CASMRDTVIGGYTF. The DNA of the CDR3 is TGTGCCAGCATGAGGGACACCGTGATCGGTGGCTACACCTTC.

This sequence joins TRBV4-1 and TRBJ2-1; possible D gene TRBD2, 5 bases. The CDR3 consists of 14 residues. The germline V and J ends were trimmed by 0 bases and 2 bases, with 5 bases remaining between them. The germline gives CDR1 MGHRA, CDR2 YSYEKL. The CDR3 DNA reads TGCGCCAGCAGCCAAGAGGAGGCCTACAATGAGCAGTTCTTC. Amino acid sequence: CASSQEEAYNEQFF.

This sequence joins TRBV15 and TRBJ2-1; D possibly corresponds to TRBD2 (6 bases). The CDR3 totals 15 residues. The V end lost 1 base, the J end lost 4 bases, and 11 bases lay between the germline ends. Germline V gene sequence: CDR1 LNHNV, CDR2 YYDKDF (reference sequence). CDR3 in amino acids: CATSRAAEGYNEQFF. The CDR3 DNA is TGTGCCACCAGCAGAGCTGCGGAGGGGTACAATGAGCAGTTCTTC.

DNA of the CDR3: TGTGCTAGTGGTTTGTGGACAGGGCCTTTGGGTGGCTACACCTTC. This codes for CASGLWTGPLGGYTF. This chain links TRBV12-5 with TRBJ1-2; 8 bases are a match to TRBD1. The CDR3 is 15 residues long. Germline V gene lookup returns CDR1 LGHNT and CDR2 FRNRAP. The V segment lost 2 bases and the J segment 7 bases; nucleotides outside the gene matches: 9. The whole variable domain, remainder taken from reference TRBV12-5 and TRBJ1-2, is DARVTQTPRHKVTEMGQEVTMRCQPILGHNTVFWYRQTMMQGLELLAYFRNRAPLDDSGMPKDRFSAEMPDATLATLKIQPSEPRDSAVYFCASGLWTGPLGGYTFGSGTRLTVV.

This sequence joins TRBV30 and TRBJ1-3; weak D call: TRBD1 (6 bases). V was shortened by 0 bases and J by 7 bases, with 16 bases between the two germline ends. CDR1 is GTSNPN and CDR2 is SVGIG in the germline V gene (reference sequence). This CDR3 has 15 amino acids. The DNA of the CDR3 is TGTGCCTGGAGTGTACCAGGGCCTAGGGGGAACACCATATATTTT. This sequence encodes CAWSVPGPRGNTIYF.